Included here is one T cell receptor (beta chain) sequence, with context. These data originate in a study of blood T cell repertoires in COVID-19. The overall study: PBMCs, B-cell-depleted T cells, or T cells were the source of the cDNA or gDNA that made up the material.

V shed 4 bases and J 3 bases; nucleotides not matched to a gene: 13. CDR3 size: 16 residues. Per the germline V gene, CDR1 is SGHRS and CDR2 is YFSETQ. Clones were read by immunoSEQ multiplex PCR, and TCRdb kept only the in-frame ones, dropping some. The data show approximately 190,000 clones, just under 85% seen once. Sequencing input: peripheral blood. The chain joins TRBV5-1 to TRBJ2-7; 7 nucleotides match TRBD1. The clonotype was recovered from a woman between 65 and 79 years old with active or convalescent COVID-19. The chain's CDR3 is CASSNTLGQMNYEQYF. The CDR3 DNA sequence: TGCGCCAGCAGCAACACACTGGGACAGATGAACTACGAGCAGTACTTC.